This T cell receptor (beta chain) was recorded in a study of identical twins. Study-wide points: Recombination models fit unrelated individuals' TCR alpha sharing but underestimated twins'.

Trimming cost V 4 bases and J 5 bases, with 18 bases left between them. The CDR3 runs 15 residues. From the 5' RACE reads, TCRdb called clonotypes with MiXCR, one entry per CDR3 protein. The repertoire holds around 490,000 distinct CDR3 sequences, approximately 20% seen once, with around 0.5% in the top ten. This clonotype was seen many times. Its antigen is not identified. The same data also went into a second study, on yellow fever vaccine responses in identical twins.

The clonotype comes from a woman aged 18-30 years in good health. The chain joins TRBV12-3 or TRBV12-4 to TRBJ2-7, with D perhaps matching TRBD2 (5 bases). The sample consisted of CD4+ T cells sorted from blood. CDR3 nucleotides: TGTGCCAGCAGTTCCCGGGGTAGCCAAAAGCACGAGCAGTACTTC. Amino acid sequence: CASSSRGSQKHEQYF.